The clone carrying this T cell receptor (beta chain) was counted once. There are 13 residues in the CDR3. Germline V lookup: CDR1 DFQATT, CDR2 SNEGSKA (reference sequence). The V and J ends lost 4 bases and 0 bases respectively, with 10 bases between them. This sample was included in a study of CD8 T cells in Susac syndrome. Purification of the CD8+ and CD4+ T cells relied on negative isolation, and TEMRA cells underwent FACS enrichment. With random hexamers, about 0.5 to 1 ug RNA was reverse transcribed. TCRdb ran MiXCR on the immunoSEQ multiplex PCR reads and lists one entry per CDR3 protein. Here the sample spans approximately 170,000 distinct CDR3 sequences, about 90% being singletons.

The chain couples TRBV20-1 to TRBJ2-7, with D hard to call. Sequencing was performed on CD4+ T cells from PBMCs. The sequence came from a human donor in good health. The CDR3 nucleotides read TGCAGTGCTACACAGTGGAGCTCCTACGAGCAGTACTTC. This translates into CSATQWSSYEQYF.